Below, one T cell receptor (beta chain) is given with its context. The data stem from a study of blood T cell repertoires in COVID-19. Whole-study context: COVID-19 samples collected from the United States, Italy and Spain covered acute and convalescent phases. PBMCs, B-cell-depleted T cells, or T cells provided the cDNA or gDNA that made up the material.

Germline V gives CDR1 LNHNV, CDR2 YYDKDF (reference sequence). There are 17 residues in the CDR3. V was cut by 0 bases and J by 2 bases, with 17 bases left in between. In the original processing: Researchers report that nucleated cell counts were estimated from reference gene primer amplification. Sequencing used immunoSEQ multiplex PCR; TCRdb keeps in-frame clones, though not all of them. The DNA gave D and trimming, while V, J and clone size come from that table. Among under 80,000 clones listed, around nine tenths were seen once. The chain joins TRBV15 to TRBJ2-7; possibly TRBD2 for D (6 bases). The source is a man in his 70s with active or convalescent COVID-19. Specimen: peripheral blood. The CDR3 is CATSRDHGAGGTYEQYF. For the CDR3, the DNA is TGTGCCACCAGCAGAGATCACGGGGCGGGCGGGACCTACGAGCAGTACTTC.